A selection of T cell receptor beta chains follows, all from one sample in a study of blood T cell repertoires in COVID-19. TCRdb keeps only in-frame clones here, not all; method: immunoSEQ multiplex PCR. The sample has under 200,000 clones; around 90% are singletons. The sequenced sample consisted of peripheral blood. These receptors were collected from a woman aged 60 to 75 who had recovered from COVID-19. Each CDR3 is given with its conserved first and last residue. A D gene is named only where the DNA matches it firmly. Not all rows give a size; the values are once, few, many and, for expanded clones, a class.

d_gene	abundance	v_gene	j_gene	CDR3nt	CDR3aa
TRBD1	-	TRBV5-1	TRBJ2-5	TGCGCCAGCAGCATTGGACAGGGAGAGACCCAGTACTTC	CASSIGQGETQYF
-	-	TRBV4-3	TRBJ2-7	TGCGCCAGCAGCCAAAGCCGGACTTCCTACGAGCAGTACTTC	CASSQSRTSYEQYF
-	-	TRBV18	TRBJ2-5	TGTGCCAGCTCACCACCGGGGGCCGAGACCCAGTACTTC	CASSPPGAETQYF
TRBD2	-	TRBV24-1	TRBJ2-3	TGTGCCACCAGTGAAACCGGGACTAGCGGGTTCAGAGATACGCAGTATTTT	CATSETGTSGFRDTQYF
TRBD1	-	TRBV5-6	TRBJ1-2	TGTGCCAGCAACAGGGACAGTTTGGATGGCTACACCTTC	CASNRDSLDGYTF
-	-	TRBV30	TRBJ1-6	TGTGCCTGGAGTCGGCGGGATAATTCACCCCTCCACTTT	CAWSRRDNSPLHF
TRBD2	-	TRBV4-2	TRBJ2-3	TGTGCCAGCAGCCAACCTGGGACTAGCGGGTCTAGCACAGATACGCAGTATTTT	CASSQPGTSGSSTDTQYF
-	once	TRBV7-9	TRBJ1-2	TGTGCCAGCAGCTCCGGACAACAGAACTATGGCTACACCTTC	CASSSGQQNYGYTF
TRBD1	-	TRBV11-3	TRBJ2-7	TGTGCCAGCAGCTCGGGGACAGGGAGCCCCTACGAGCAGTACTTC	CASSSGTGSPYEQYF
TRBD1	once	TRBV10-1	TRBJ1-5	TGCGCCAGCAGTGACCCTGAGGGGGGACAGGGATATGGGCTCGACAATCAGCCCCAGCATTTT	CASSDPEGGQGYGLDNQPQHF
-	few	TRBV25-1	TRBJ2-3	TGTGCCAGCAGTGGGCATCGGGCAGGGATAGTTGATACGCAGTATTTT	CASSGHRAGIVDTQYF
TRBD1	-	TRBV24-1	TRBJ2-3	TGTGCCACCAGTGATTGGGCCGGGACAGCTAGCACAGATACGCAGTATTTT	CATSDWAGTASTDTQYF
-	-	TRBV2	TRBJ1-4	TGTGCCAGCAGAGAGAGTAAGATCTGGGAAAAACTGTTTTTT	CASRESKIWEKLFF
TRBD1	once	TRBV5-1	TRBJ2-5	TGCGCCAGCAGCCGAGACAGGGGTGAGACCCAGTACTTC	CASSRDRGETQYF
TRBD1	-	TRBV7-2	TRBJ1-6	TGTGCCAGCAGCCCGAGCAGGGACAGGGGCAAATCACCCCTCCACTTT	CASSPSRDRGKSPLHF
-	-	TRBV28	TRBJ2-7	TGTGCCAGCAGTTCCCCAGGGGCCGGGTCCTACGAGCAGTACTTC	CASSSPGAGSYEQYF